One sample yielded the 4 T cell receptor beta chains listed below, sequenced in a study of PD-1 blockade in classical Hodgkin lymphoma. Clones were sequenced by immunoSEQ multiplex PCR, and TCRdb holds only the in-frame ones, with some missing. Of about 30,000 clones listed, 80% to 95% are singletons. Time point indicated: newly diagnosed, previously untreated cHL patient sample. The material sequenced was peripheral blood mononuclear cells (PBMCs). The receptors originated from a human donor with classical Hodgkin lymphoma.

This clone showed up just once. The CDR3 spells CASSPQPGQGYEQYF. DNA of the CDR3: TGTGCCAGCAGTCCTCAGCCGGGACAGGGATACGAGCAGTACTTC. This chain uses TRBV28 with TRBJ2-7; 9 positions match TRBD1. Looked up from germline, CDR1 is MDHEN and CDR2 is SYDVKM. This CDR3 contains 15 residues. V gave up 5 bases and J gave up 4 bases; unmatched junction bases: 9.

V usage is TRBV28 and J usage is TRBJ1-1, with unresolved D. Deletions cut 1 base from V and 4 bases from J, with 10 bases between. CDR1 and CDR2 from the germline V gene are MDHEN and SYDVKM. This CDR3 has 14 amino acids. This CDR3 reads CASSLYGGRTEAFF. CDR3 sequence (DNA): TGTGCCAGCAGTTTATACGGAGGCCGCACTGAAGCTTTCTTT.

The V gene is TRBV19, the J gene TRBJ2-3; 7 bases match TRBD2. The CDR3 has 15 amino acids. Germline V gives CDR1 LNHDA, CDR2 SQIVND (reference sequence). With 6 bases clipped from V and 4 bases from J, the junction kept 10 bases outside the gene matches. As DNA, the CDR3 is TGTGCCAGTAGCATCGGAAGCGGGGCCGCAGATACGCAGTATTTT. Residues: CASSIGSGAADTQYF.

The chain links TRBV6-5 to TRBJ1-5; the D gene is possibly TRBD1 (6 bases). V lost 6 bases to trimming and J lost 4 bases, with 16 bases between them. The CDR3 extends over 15 amino acids. CDR1 is MNHEY and CDR2 is SVGAGI in the germline V gene. The CDR3 region has the DNA TGTGCCAGCAGCGCGACAGGAATCATTAATCAGCCCCAGCATTTT. Translation: CASSATGIINQPQHF.